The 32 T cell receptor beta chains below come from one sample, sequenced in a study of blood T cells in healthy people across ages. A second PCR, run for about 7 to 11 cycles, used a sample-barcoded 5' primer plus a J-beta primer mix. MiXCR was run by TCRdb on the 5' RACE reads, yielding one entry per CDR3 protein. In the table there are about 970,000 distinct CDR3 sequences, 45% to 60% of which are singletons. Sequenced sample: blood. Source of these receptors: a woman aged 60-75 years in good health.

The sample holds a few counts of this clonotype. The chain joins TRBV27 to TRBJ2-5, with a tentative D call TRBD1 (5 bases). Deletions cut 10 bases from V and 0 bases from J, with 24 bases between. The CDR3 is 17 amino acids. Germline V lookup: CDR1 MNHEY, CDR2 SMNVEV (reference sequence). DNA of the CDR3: TGTGCCACCAGGGCCACGGCAGGCCACATGTACCAAGAGACCCAGTACTTC. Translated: CATRATAGHMYQETQYF.

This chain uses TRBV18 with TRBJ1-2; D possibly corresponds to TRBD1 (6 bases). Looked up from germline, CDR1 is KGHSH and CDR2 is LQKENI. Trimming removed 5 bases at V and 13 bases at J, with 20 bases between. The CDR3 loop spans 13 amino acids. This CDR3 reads CASSGVAGDFCTF. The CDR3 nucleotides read TGTGCCAGCTCAGGAGTAGCAGGGGACTTCTGCACCTTC.

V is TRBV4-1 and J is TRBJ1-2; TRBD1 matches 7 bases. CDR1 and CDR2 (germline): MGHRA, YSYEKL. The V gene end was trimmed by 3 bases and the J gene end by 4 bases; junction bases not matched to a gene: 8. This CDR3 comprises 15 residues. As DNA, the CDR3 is TGCGCCAGCAGCCATTCGGGACAGCCATTCTATGGCTACACCTTC. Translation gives CASSHSGQPFYGYTF.

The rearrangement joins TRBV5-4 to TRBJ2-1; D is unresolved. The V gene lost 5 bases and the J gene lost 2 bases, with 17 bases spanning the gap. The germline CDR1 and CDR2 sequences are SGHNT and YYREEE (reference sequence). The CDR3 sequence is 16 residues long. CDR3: CASSSADQQTYNEQFF. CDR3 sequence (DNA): TGTGCCAGCAGTTCGGCCGATCAACAAACCTACAATGAGCAGTTCTTC.

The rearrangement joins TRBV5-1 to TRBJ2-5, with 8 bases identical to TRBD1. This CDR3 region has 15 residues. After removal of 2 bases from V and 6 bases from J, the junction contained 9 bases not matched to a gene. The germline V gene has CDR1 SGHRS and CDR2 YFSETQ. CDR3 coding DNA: TGCGCCAGCAGCTTCGGGCCCACAGGGGGGCAGACCCAGTACTTC. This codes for CASSFGPTGGQTQYF.

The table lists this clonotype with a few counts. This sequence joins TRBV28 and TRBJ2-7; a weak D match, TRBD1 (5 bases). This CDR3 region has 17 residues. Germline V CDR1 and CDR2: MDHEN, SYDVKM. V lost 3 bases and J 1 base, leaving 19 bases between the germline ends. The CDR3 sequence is CASSLSRGRRYSYEQYF. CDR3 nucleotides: TGTGCCAGCAGTTTGAGTAGGGGCCGCCGATATTCCTACGAGCAGTACTTC.

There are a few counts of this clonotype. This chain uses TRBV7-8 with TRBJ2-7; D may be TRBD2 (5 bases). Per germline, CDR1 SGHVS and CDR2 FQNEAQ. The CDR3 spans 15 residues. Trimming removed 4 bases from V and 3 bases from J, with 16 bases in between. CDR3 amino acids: CASSYRVPEGYEQYF. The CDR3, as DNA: TGTGCCAGCAGCTACCGGGTCCCCGAGGGCTACGAGCAGTACTTC.

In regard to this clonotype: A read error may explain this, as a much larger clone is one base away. The CDR3 region has the DNA TGCAGCGTGGCCCCCTACTCGGGGAATGAGCAGTACTTC. Its protein product is CSVAPYSGNEQYF. This rearrangement joins TRBV29-1 to TRBJ2-7; maybe TRBD2 (5 bases). The CDR3 runs to 13 residues. In germline, CDR1 is SQVTM, CDR2 ANQGSEA. Deletions cut 6 bases from V and 7 bases from J, with 19 bases between.

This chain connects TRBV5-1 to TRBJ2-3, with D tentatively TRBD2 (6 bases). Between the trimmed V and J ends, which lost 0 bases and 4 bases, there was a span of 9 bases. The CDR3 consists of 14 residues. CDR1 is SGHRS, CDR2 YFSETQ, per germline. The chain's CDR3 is CASSLDIAADTQYF. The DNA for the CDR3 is TGCGCCAGCAGCTTGGATATAGCGGCAGATACGCAGTATTTT.

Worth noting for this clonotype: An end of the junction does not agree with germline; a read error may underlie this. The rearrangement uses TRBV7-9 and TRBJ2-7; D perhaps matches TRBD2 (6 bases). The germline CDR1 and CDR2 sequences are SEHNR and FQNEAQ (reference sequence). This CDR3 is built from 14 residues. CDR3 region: CASSLAGTVGERYF. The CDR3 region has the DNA TGTGCCAGCAGCTTAGCGGGGACTGTTGGGGAGCGGTACTTC.

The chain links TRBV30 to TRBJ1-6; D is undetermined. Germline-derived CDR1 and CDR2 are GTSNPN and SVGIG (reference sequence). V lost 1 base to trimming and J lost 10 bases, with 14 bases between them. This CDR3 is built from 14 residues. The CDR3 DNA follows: TGTGCCTGGAGTGAGGTTGTGGGCGGCTCACCCCTCCACTTT. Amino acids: CAWSEVVGGSPLHF.

The CDR3 nucleotides are TGTGCCTGGAGTGTAGGGAGCTCCTACAATGAGCAGTTCTTC. The encoded protein is CAWSVGSSYNEQFF. The rearrangement uses TRBV30 and TRBJ2-1, with a possible D match to TRBD2 (5 bases). Looked up from germline, CDR1 is GTSNPN and CDR2 is SVGIG (reference sequence). The CDR3 contains 14 residues. V was clipped by 0 bases and J by 0 bases, with 6 bases between them.

The CDR3 sequence is CASSLDPGISYNEQFF. The CDR3 bases are TGCGCCAGCAGCTTGGACCCTGGGATCTCCTACAATGAGCAGTTCTTC. The rearrangement uses TRBV5-1 and TRBJ2-1; no clear D gene. Germline CDR1 reads SGHRS; CDR2 reads YFSETQ. Trimming removed 0 bases at V and 0 bases at J, with 10 bases between. CDR3 length: 16 residues.

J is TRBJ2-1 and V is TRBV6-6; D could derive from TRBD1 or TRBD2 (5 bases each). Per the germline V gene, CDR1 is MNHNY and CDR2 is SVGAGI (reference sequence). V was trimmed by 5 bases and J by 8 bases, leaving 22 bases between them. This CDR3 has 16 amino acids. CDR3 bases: TGTGCCAGCAGTCTTCAACCGGTACGAGGGGTCGATGAGCAGTTCTTC. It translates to CASSLQPVRGVDEQFF.

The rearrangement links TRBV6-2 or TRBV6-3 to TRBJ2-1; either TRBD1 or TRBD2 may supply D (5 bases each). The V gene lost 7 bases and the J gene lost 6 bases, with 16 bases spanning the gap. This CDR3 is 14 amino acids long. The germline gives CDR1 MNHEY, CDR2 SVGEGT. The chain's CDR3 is CASIFRHGGNEQFF. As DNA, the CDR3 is TGTGCCAGCATCTTCAGACATGGGGGCAATGAGCAGTTCTTC.

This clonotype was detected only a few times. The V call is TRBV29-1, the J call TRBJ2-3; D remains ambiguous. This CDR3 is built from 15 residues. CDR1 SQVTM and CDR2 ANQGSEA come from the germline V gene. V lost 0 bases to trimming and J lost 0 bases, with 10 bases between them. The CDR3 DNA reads TGCAGCGTTGAAGATCCCAGCACTAGCACAGATACGCAGTATTTT. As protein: CSVEDPSTSTDTQYF.

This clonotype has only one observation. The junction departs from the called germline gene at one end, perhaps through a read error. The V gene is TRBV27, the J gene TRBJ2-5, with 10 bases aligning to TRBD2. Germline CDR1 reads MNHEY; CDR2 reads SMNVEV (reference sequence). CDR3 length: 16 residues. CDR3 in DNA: TGTGCCAGCAGGGCAACTCAACTAGCGGGACAAGAGACTCAGTACTTC. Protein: CASRATQLAGQETQYF.

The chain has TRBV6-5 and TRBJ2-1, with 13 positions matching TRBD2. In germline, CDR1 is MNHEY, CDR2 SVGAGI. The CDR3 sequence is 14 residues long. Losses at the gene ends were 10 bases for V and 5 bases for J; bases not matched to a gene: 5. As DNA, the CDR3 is TGTGCCACCTCACTAGCGGGAGGGGACAATGAGCAGTTCTTC. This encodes CATSLAGGDNEQFF.

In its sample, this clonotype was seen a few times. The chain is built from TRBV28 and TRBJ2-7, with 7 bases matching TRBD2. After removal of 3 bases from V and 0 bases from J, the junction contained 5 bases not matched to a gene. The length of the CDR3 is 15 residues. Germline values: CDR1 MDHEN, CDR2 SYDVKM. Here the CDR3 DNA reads TGTGCCAGCAGTTTTTCCGGGGGGAGCTCCTACGAGCAGTACTTC. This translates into CASSFSGGSSYEQYF.

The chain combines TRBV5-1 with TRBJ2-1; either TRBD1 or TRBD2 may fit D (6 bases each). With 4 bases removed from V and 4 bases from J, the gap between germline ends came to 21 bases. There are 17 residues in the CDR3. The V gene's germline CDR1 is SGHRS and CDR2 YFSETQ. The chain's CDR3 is CASSIGYRGAEYNEQFF. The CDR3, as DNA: TGCGCCAGCAGCATCGGTTATAGGGGGGCCGAGTACAATGAGCAGTTCTTC.

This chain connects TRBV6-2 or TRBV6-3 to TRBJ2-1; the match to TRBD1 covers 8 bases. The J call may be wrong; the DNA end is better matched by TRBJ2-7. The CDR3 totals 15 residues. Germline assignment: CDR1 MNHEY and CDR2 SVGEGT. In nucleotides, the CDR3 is TGTGCCAGCAGTTCAGGGGGCTTAAACTACAATGAGCAGTACTTC. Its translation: CASSSGGLNYNEQYF.

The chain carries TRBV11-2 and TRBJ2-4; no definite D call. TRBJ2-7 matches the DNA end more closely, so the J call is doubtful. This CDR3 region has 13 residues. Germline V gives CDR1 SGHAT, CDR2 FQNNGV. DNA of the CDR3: TGTGCCAGCAGCCGATCGATTACCAACGAGCAGTACTTC. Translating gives CASSRSITNEQYF.

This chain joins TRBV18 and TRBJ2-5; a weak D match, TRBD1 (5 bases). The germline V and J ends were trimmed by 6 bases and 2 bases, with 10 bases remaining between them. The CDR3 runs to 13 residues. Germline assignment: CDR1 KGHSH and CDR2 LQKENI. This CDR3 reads CASSDTQQETQYF. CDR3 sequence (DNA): TGTGCCAGCTCGGACACTCAGCAAGAGACCCAGTACTTC.

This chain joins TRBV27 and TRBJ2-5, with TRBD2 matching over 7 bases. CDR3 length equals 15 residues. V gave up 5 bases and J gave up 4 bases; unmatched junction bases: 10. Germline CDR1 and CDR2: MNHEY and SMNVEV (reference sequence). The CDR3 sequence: CASSPTRELAETQYF. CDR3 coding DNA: TGTGCCAGCAGTCCGACGCGGGAGTTAGCAGAGACCCAGTACTTC.

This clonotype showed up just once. This chain's CDR3 is CSARGGGFYGQNQETQYF. The CDR3 region has the DNA TGCAGTGCTAGAGGGGGTGGGTTTTATGGACAGAACCAAGAGACCCAGTACTTC. The genes are TRBV20-1 and TRBJ2-5; tentatively, D is TRBD1 (6 bases). Germline V gene sequence: CDR1 DFQATT, CDR2 SNEGSKA (reference sequence). CDR3 size: 18 residues. Trimming stripped 1 base from V and 0 bases from J, with 21 bases between.

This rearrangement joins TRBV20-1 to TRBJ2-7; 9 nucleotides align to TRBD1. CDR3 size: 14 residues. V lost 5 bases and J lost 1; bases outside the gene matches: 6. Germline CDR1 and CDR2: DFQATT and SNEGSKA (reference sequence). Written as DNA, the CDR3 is TGCAGTGCTGCTGCGGGACAGGGATCCTACGAGCAGTACTTC. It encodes CSAAAGQGSYEQYF.

CDR3 bases: TGTGCCACCAGCCGCTATTACTCAGTGTACGAGCAGTACTTC. Amino acids: CATSRYYSVYEQYF. The chain uses TRBV15 and TRBJ2-7; D not resolved. V lost 5 bases and J 4 bases, leaving 15 bases between the germline ends. CDR1 is LNHNV and CDR2 is YYDKDF in the germline V gene (reference sequence). The length of the CDR3 is 14 residues.

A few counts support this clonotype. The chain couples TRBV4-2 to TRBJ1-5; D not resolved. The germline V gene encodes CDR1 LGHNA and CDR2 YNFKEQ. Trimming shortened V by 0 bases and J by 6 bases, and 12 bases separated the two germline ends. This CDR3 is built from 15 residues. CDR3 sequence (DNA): TGTGCCAGCAGCCAAGATTATAAGGGCGCTCAGCCCCAGCATTTT. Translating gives CASSQDYKGAQPQHF.

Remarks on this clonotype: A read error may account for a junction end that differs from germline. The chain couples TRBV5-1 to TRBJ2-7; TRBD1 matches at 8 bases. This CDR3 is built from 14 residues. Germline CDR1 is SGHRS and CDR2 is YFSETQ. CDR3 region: CVSSVTDRVDGQYF. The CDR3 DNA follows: TGCGTCAGCAGCGTCACGGACAGGGTAGACGGGCAGTACTTC.

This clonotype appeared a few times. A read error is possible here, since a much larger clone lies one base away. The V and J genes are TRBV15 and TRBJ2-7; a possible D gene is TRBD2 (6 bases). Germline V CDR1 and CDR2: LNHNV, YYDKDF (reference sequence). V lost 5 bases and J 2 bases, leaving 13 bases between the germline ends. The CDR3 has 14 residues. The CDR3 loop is CATSVGRRAYEQYF. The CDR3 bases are TGTGCCACCAGCGTTGGGAGGCGAGCCTACGAGCAGTACTTC.

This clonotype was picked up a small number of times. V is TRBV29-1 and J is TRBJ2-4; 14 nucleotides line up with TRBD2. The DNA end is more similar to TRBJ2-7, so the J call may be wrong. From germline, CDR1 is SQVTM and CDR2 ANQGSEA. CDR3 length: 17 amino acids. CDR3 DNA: TGCAGCGTATCCGGGACTAGCGGGGGAGAGTGGACCTACGAGCAGTACTTC. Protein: CSVSGTSGGEWTYEQYF.

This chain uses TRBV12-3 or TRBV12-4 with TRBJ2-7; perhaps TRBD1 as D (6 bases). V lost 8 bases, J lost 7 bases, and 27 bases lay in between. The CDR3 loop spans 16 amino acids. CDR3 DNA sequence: TGTGCCAGCGTGTCCCAAGGGGGAGTTGCCTACAATGAGCAGTACTTC. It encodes CASVSQGGVAYNEQYF.